The clone carrying this T cell receptor beta chain was picked up many times. The antigen is not known. This specimen comes from a study of metastatic and nonmetastatic thyroid tumors. Study information: Malignant and benign thyroid patients had repertoires compared in peripheral blood and tumor or nodule tissue.

TCRdb reprocessed the PCR reads via MiXCR. The table includes tens of thousands of clones, roughly 18% detected once. Every patient underwent thyroid surgery untreated. Whole-study findings and limits: Malignant tumors reportedly showed significantly higher TCR beta diversity than benign nodules in both blood and tumor.

Sequencing was performed on blood. This receptor was obtained from a female donor with papillary thyroid cancer or a benign thyroid nodule (not recorded which). Some clones in this sample may be carry-over from other donors' samples.

CDR3 DNA: TGCAGTGCTATGCACCAGGCGGGTGCGAGCTCCTACGAGCAGTACTTC. As protein: CSAMHQAGASSYEQYF. This sequence joins TRBV20-1 and TRBJ2-7, with a tentative D call TRBD2 (5 bases). Germline V gene lookup returns CDR1 DFQATT and CDR2 SNEGSKA (reference sequence). V gave up 4 bases and J gave up 0 bases, with 19 bases separating them. The CDR3 is 16 amino acids.